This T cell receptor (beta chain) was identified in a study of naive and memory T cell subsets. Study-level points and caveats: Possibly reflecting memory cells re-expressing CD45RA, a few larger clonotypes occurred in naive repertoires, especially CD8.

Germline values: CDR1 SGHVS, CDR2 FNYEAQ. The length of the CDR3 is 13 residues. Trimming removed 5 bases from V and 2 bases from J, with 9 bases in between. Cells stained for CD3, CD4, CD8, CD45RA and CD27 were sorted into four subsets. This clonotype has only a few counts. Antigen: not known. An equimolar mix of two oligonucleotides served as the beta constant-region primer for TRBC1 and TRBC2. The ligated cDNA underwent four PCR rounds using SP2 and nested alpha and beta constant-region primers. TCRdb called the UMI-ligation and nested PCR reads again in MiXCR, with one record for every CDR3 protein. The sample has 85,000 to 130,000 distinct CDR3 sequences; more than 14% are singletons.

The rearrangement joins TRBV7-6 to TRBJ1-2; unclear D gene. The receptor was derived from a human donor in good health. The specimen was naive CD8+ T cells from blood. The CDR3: CASSPGPNYGYTF. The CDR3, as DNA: TGTGCCAGCAGCCCAGGACCAAACTATGGCTACACCTTC.